This T cell receptor (beta chain) came from a study of shared clonotypes between healthy human individuals. Findings and caveats of the study: The authors sampled blood alone, and tissue repertoires likely differ. Memory subsets generally showed lower estimated richness than naive subsets.

CDR3 size: 13 residues. Trimming cost V 0 bases and J 6 bases, with 8 bases left between them. CDR1 and CDR2 from the germline V gene are KGHSH and LQKENI. Splitting of CD4+ cells produced CD45RA+ naive and CD45RA-negative memory subsets. Comments on this clone: Its antigen is currently unknown.

The table came from immunoSEQ multiplex PCR; TCRdb's copy has only in-frame clones and leaves some out. The sample carries about 1.5 million clones, around 98% recorded once. Sequencing was done on a sample of naive CD4+ T cells sorted from blood. The subset denotes: CD45RA+ positively selected. The rearrangement links TRBV18 to TRBJ1-2; tentative D call: TRBD1 (5 bases). This receptor was identified in a man younger than 40 in good health. CDR3 protein: CASSPPGRNGYTF. The CDR3, as DNA: TGTGCCAGCTCACCACCGGGACGCAATGGCTACACCTTC.